Sequencing of this T cell receptor beta chain was carried out in a study of blood T cell repertoires in COVID-19. The wider study: T cells, B-cell-depleted T cells, or PBMCs supplied cDNA or gDNA.

In terms of age and location, participants ranged from roughly 18 to 90 years and lived in about two dozen US areas. All recovered Cohort 3 donors got two negative PCRs, got clearance, or saw symptom resolution. In germline, CDR1 is MNHEY, CDR2 SMNVEV (reference sequence). This CDR3 contains 16 residues. The ends were cut back, 0 bases at V and 4 bases at J, with 15 bases in the middle. As originally analysed: Researchers report that nucleated cell counts were estimated from reference gene primer amplification. The protocol was immunoSEQ multiplex PCR, while the TCRdb copy is restricted to in-frame clones and leaves out a portion. V and J calls and clone size come straight from that table; D and trimming were deduced from the DNA. The repertoire holds a few hundred thousand clones, with around 83% as singletons.

Material for sequencing was PBMCs or T cells enriched from blood (not recorded which). The chain employs TRBV27 and TRBJ1-1; D may be TRBD1 (6 bases). This TCR came from a woman between 45 and 60 years old who had recovered from COVID-19. CDR3 DNA: TGTGCCAGCAGTTTATCTTTTACAGGGATTAGCACTGAAGCTTTCTTT. Translation gives CASSLSFTGISTEAFF.